This T cell receptor beta chain was found in a study of T cell repertoires in cytomegalovirus infection. This clonotype has more than one count but fewer than ten. No antigen is known for it. TCRdb re-derived calls from the reads in MiXCR, one entry per CDR3 protein. The sample consists of 550,000 to 850,000 distinct CDR3 sequences, around 35% of them appearing once. The germline V gene encodes CDR1 SGHVS and CDR2 FQNEAQ. V shed 4 bases, J shed 7 bases, and the junction held 8 bases outside the gene matches. The CDR3 loop spans 14 amino acids. This clonotype was obtained from a human donor in good health (CMV status not recorded). Some clones in this sample may be carry-over from other donors' samples. V is TRBV7-8 and J is TRBJ2-7; 9 positions agree with TRBD2. The specimen was cultured PBMCs, collected from culture after CMV antigen stimulation. The CDR3 bases are TGTGCCAGCAGCTCCCTGGCGGGAGGGTTAGAGCAGTACTTC. Its translation: CASSSLAGGLEQYF.